The clone carrying this TCR beta chain has only a few counts. TCRdb's copy holds only in-frame clones and misses some; the assay was immunoSEQ multiplex PCR. Here the sample spans 70,000 or so clones, around 90% being singletons. This entry belongs to a study of OX40 agonist ivuxolimab in advanced cancers. The specimen was CD4+ or CD8+ T cells sorted from blood, collected in a trial of the OX40 agonist ivuxolimab. The clonotype originates from an adult with an advanced solid tumor such as melanoma, head and neck, liver or kidney cancer.

CDR3 sequence (DNA): TGTGCCAGCAGCCCTCAGGGGACGTCTGGAAACACCATATATTTT. Translation: CASSPQGTSGNTIYF. The V call is TRBV7-8, the J call TRBJ1-3, with D possibly matching TRBD1 (6 bases). The CDR3 covers 15 residues. Germline CDR1 is SGHVS and CDR2 is FQNEAQ. V was clipped by 5 bases and J by 1 base, with 12 bases between them.